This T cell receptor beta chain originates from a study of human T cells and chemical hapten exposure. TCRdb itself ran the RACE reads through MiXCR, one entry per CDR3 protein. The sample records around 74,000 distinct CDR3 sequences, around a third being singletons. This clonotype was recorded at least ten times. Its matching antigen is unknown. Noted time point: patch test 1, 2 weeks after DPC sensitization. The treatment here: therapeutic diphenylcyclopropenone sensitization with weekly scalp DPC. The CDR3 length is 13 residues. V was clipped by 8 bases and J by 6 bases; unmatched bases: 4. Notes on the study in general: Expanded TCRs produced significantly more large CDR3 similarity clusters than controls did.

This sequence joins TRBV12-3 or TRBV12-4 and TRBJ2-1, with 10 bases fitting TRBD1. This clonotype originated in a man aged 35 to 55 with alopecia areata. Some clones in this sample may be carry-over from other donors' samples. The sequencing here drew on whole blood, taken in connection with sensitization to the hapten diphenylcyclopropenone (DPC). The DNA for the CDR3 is TGTGCCAGCGGGACAGGGGTCCCCAATGAGCAGTTCTTC. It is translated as CASGTGVPNEQFF.